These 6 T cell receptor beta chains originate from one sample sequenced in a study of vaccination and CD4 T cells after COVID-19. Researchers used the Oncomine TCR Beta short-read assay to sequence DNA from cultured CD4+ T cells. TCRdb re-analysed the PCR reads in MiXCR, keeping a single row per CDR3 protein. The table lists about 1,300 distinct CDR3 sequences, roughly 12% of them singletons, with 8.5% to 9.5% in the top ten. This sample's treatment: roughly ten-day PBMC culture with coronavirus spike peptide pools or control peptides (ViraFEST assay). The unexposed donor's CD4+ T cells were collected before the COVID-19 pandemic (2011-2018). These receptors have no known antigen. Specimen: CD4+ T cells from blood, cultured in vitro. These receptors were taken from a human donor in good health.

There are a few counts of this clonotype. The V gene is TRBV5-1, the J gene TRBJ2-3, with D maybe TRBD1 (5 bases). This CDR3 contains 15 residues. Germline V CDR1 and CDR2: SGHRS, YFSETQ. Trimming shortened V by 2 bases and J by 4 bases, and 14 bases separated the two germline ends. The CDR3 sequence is CASSFARDLADTQYF. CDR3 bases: TGCGCCAGCAGCTTCGCCAGGGATTTAGCAGATACGCAGTATTTT.

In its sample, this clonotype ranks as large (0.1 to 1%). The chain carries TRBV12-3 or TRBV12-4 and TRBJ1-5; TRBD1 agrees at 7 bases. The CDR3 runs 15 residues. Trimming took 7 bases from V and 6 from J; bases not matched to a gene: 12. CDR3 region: CASTQGEFQGQPQHF. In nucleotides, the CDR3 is TGTGCCAGCACCCAGGGGGAGTTTCAAGGTCAGCCCCAGCATTTT.

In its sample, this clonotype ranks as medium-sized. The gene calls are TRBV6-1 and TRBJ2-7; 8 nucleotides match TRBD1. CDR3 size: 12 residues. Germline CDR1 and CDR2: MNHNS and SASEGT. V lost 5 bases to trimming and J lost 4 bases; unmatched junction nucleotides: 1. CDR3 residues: CASSRQGYEQYF. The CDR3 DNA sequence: TGTGCCAGCAGTAGACAGGGGTACGAGCAGTACTTC.

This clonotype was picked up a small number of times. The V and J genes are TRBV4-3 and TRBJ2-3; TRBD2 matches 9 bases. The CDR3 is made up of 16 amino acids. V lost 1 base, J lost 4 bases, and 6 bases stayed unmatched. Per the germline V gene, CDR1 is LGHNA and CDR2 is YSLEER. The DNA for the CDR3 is TGCGCCAGCAGCCAAGTCTACGGGACTAGCCCAGATACGCAGTATTTT. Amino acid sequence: CASSQVYGTSPDTQYF.

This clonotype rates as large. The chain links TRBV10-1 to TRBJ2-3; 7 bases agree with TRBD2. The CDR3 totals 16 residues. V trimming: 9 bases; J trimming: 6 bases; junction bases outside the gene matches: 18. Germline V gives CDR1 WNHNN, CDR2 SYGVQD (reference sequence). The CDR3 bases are TGCGCCAGGGACGGGGGGAACACGTACGATATGGATACGCAGTATTTT. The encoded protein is CARDGGNTYDMDTQYF.

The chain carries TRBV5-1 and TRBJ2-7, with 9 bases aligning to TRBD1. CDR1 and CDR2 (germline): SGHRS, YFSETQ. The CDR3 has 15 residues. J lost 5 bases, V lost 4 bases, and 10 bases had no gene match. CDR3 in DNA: TGCGCCAGCAGCACGGGGACAGGGAATTTCAACGAGCAGTACTTC. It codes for CASSTGTGNFNEQYF.